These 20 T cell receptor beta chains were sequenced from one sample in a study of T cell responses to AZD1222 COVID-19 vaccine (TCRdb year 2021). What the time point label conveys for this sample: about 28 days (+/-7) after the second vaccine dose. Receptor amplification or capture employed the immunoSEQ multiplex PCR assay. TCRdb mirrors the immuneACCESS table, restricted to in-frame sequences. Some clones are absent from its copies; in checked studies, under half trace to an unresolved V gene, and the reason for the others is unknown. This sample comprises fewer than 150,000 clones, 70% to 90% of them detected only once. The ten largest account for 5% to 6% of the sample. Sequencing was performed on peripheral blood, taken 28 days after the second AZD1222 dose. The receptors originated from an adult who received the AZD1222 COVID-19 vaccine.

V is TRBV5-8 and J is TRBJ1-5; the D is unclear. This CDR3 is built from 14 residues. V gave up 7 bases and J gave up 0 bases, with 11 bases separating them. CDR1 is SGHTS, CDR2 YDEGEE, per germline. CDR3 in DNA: TGTGCCAGCGAGAGGACCCTTAGCAATCAGCCCCAGCATTTT. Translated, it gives CASERTLSNQPQHF.

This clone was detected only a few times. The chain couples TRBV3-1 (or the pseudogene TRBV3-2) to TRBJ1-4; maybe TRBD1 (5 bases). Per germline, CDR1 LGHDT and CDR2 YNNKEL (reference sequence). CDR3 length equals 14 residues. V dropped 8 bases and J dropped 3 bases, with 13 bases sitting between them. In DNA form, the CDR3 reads TGTGCCAGCGGGGCCCCGGCGGCTAATGAAAAACTGTTTTTT. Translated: CASGAPAANEKLFF.

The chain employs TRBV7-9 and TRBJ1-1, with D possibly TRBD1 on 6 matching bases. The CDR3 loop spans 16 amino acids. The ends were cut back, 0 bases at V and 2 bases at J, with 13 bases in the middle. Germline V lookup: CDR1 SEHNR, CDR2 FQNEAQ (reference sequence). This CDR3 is CASSLADRSENTEAFF. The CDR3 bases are TGTGCCAGCAGCTTAGCCGACAGGTCCGAAAACACTGAAGCTTTCTTT.

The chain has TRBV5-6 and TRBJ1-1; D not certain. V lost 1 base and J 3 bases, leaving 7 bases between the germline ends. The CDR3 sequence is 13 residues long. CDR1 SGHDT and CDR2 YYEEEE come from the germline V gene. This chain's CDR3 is CASSLSTYTEAFF. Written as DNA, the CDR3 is TGTGCCAGCAGCTTGTCGACTTACACTGAAGCTTTCTTT.

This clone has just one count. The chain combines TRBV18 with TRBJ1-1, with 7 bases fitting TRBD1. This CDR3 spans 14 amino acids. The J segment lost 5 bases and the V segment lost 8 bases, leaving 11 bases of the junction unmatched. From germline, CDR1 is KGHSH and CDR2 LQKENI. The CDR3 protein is CASATNRGETEAFF. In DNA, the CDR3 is TGTGCCAGCGCTACGAACAGGGGAGAGACTGAAGCTTTCTTT. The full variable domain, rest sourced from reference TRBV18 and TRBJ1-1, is NAGVMQNPRHLVRRRGQEARLRCSPMKGHSHVYWYRQLPEEGLKFMVYLQKENIIDESGMPKERFSAEFPKEGPSILRIQQVVRGDSAAYFCASATNRGETEAFFGQGTRLTVV.

Here the CDR3 reads CASSWGRDTDTQYF. CDR3 in DNA: TGCGCCAGCAGCTGGGGCCGCGACACAGATACGCAGTATTTT. This chain uses TRBV5-1 with TRBJ2-3; D is possibly TRBD1 (5 bases). CDR3 length: 14 residues. Germline CDR1 is SGHRS and CDR2 is YFSETQ. Trimming removed 3 bases from V and 2 bases from J, with 10 bases in between.

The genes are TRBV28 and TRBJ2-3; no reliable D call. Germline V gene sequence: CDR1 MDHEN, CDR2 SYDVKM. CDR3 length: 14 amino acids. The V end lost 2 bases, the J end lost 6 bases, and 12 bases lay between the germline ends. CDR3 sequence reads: CASSLIALWDTQYF. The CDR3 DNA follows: TGTGCCAGCAGTTTAATTGCCTTATGGGATACGCAGTATTTT. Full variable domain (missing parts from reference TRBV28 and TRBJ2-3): DVKVTQSSRYLVKRTGEKVFLECVQDMDHENMFWYRQDPGLGLRLIYFSYDVKMKEKGDIPEGYSVSREKKERFSLILESASTNQTSMYLCASSLIALWDTQYFGPGTRLTVL.

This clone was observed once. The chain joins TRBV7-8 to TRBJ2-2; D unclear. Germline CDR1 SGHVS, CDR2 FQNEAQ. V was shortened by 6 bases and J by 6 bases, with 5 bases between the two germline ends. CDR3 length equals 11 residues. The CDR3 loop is CASSGSGELFF. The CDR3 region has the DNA TGTGCCAGCAGTGGATCCGGGGAGCTGTTTTTT.

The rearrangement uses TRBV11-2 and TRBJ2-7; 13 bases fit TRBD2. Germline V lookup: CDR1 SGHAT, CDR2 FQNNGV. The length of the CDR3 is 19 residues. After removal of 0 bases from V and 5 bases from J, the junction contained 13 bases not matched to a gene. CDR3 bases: TGTGCCAGCAGCTTAGATATTCCGGGGGGACTAGCGGGACGGGACGAGCAGTACTTC. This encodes CASSLDIPGGLAGRDEQYF.

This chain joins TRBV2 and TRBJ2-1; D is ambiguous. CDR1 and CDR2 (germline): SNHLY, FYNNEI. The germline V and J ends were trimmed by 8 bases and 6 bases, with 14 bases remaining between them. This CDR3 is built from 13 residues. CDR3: CASLRSPFNEQFF. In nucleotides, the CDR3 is TGTGCCAGCCTTCGATCCCCTTTCAATGAGCAGTTCTTC.

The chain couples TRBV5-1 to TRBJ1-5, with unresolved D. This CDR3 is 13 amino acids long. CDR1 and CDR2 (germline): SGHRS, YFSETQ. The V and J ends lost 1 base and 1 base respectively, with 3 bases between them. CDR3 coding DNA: TGCGCCAGCAGCTTGTCCAGCAATCAGCCCCAGCATTTT. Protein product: CASSLSSNQPQHF.

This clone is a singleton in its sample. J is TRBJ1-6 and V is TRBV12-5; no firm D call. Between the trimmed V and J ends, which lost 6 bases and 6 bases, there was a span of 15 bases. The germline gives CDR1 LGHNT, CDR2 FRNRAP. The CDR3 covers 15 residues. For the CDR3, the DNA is TGTGCTAGTGGCAACTATAGGGTTTCTAATTCACCCCTCCACTTT. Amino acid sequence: CASGNYRVSNSPLHF.

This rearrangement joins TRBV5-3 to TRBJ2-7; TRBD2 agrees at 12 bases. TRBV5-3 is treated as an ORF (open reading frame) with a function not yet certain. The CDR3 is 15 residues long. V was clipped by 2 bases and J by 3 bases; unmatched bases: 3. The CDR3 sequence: CARSFGLAGSYEQYF. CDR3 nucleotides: TGTGCCAGAAGCTTTGGACTAGCGGGAAGCTACGAGCAGTACTTC.

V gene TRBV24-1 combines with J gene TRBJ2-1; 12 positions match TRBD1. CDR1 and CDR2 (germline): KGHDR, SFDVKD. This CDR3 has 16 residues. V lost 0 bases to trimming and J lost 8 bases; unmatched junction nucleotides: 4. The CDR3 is CATSDLPGQGAYEQFF. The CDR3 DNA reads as TGTGCCACCAGTGATTTGCCGGGACAGGGGGCTTATGAGCAGTTCTTC.

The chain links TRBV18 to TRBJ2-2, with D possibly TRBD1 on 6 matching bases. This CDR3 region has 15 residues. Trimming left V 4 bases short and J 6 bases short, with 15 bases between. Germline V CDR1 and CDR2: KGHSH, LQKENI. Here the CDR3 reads CASSRNVQGPGELFF. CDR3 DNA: TGTGCCAGCTCACGCAACGTACAGGGTCCCGGGGAGCTGTTTTTT.

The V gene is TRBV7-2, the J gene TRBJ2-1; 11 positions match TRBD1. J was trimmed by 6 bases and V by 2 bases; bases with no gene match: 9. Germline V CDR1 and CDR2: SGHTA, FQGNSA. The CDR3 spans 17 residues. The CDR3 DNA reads TGTGCCAGCAGCTTACTCCCGGGACAGGGGGTGGGCAATGAGCAGTTCTTC. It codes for CASSLLPGQGVGNEQFF.

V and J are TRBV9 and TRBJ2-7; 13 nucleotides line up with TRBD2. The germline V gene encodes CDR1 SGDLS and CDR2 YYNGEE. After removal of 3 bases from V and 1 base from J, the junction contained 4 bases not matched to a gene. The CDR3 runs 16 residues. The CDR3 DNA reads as TGTGCCAGCAGCGCAAGGACTAGCGGGAGTTCCTACGAGCAGTACTTC. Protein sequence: CASSARTSGSSYEQYF.

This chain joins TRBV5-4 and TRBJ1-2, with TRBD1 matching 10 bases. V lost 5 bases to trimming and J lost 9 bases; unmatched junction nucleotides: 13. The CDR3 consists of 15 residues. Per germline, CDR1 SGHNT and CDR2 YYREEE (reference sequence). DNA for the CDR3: TGTGCCAGCAGTCCGCCGGGACAGGGGCAAAAGAGCTACACCTTC. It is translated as CASSPPGQGQKSYTF.

This CDR3 is CASSSLDSGNTIYF. The CDR3 DNA sequence: TGCGCCAGCAGCTCCCTGGACAGCGGAAACACCATATATTTT. The rearrangement joins TRBV5-1 to TRBJ1-3, with D possibly matching TRBD1 (6 bases). Germline V gene data show CDR1 as SGHRS and CDR2 as YFSETQ. This CDR3 has 14 amino acids. V was shortened by 3 bases and J by 4 bases, with 11 bases between the two germline ends.

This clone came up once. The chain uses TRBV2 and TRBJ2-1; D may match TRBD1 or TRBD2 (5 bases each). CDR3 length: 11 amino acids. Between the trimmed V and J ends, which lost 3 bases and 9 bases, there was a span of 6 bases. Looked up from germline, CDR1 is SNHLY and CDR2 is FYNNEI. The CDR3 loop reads CASSEGTEQFF. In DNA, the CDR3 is TGTGCCAGCAGTGAGGGGACTGAGCAGTTCTTC.